A single sample is the source of the 20 T cell receptor beta chains below, sequenced in a study of tumor-infiltrating lymphocytes in primary liver carcinoma. Out of unsorted whole blood came the blood RNA, and germline DNA was extracted as well. From around 500 ng of total RNA, TCR beta-specific cDNA was reverse-transcribed using a constant-region primer. Investigators got TCR beta libraries out of three nested multiplex PCR rounds, done with slightly modified ARM-PCR. Each of the first two PCR rounds ran about 9 cycles with TRBV1-TRBV30 forward and C-beta reverse primers. TCRdb passed the multiplex PCR reads through MiXCR, listing each CDR3 protein once. The table shows around 330,000 distinct CDR3 sequences, with 50% to 70% occurring only once. What was sequenced was peripheral blood. The receptors were sampled from a man aged 35-49 years with primary liver carcinoma and hepatitis B virus infection.

This chain uses TRBV18 with TRBJ2-7, with TRBD2 matching over 7 bases. The V gene end was trimmed by 1 base and the J gene end by 0 bases; junction bases not matched to a gene: 6. CDR1 and CDR2 (germline): KGHSH, LQKENI. This CDR3 contains 16 residues. CDR3 DNA sequence: TGTGCCAGCTCACCACGGGCGGGAGCCCTCTCCTACGAGCAGTACTTC. This gives the protein CASSPRAGALSYEQYF.

This clonotype was counted ten times or more. This rearrangement joins TRBV29-1 to TRBJ2-4; no clear D gene. Germline CDR1 SQVTM, CDR2 ANQGSEA. The CDR3 spans 12 residues. The V end lost 5 bases, the J end lost 2 bases, and 7 bases lay between the germline ends. The DNA of the CDR3 is TGCAGCGTTCTTGGATCCAAAAACATTCAGTACTTC. Its translation is CSVLGSKNIQYF.

As concerns this clonotype: This may be a read error: a much more frequent sequence differs by one nucleotide. This chain links TRBV4-2 with TRBJ1-5, with a tentative D call TRBD1 (5 bases). This CDR3 comprises 15 residues. Germline CDR1 is LGHNA and CDR2 is YNFKEQ. CDR3 region: CASSQDPSGYQPRHF. CDR3 nucleotide sequence: TGTGCCAGCAGCCAAGATCCATCAGGGTATCAGCCCCGGCATTTT.

Regarding this clonotype: The missing conserved phenylalanine or tryptophan at the end of this CDR3 makes a read error likely. V and J are TRBV11-2 and TRBJ2-7, with 7 bases that match TRBD2. Germline CDR1 is SGHAT and CDR2 is FQNNGV. Trimming removed 0 bases from V and 5 bases from J; junction bases left unmatched: 7. CDR3 size: 15 residues. CDR3 DNA sequence: TGTGCCAGCAGCTTAGAAGGCGCGGGGGTACACGAGCAGTACTCC. This gives the protein CASSLEGAGVHEQYS.

A word on this clonotype: A read error may explain this, as a much larger clone is one base away. The J gene is TRBJ1-2, the V gene TRBV29-1; D is ambiguous. The CDR3 runs 14 residues. The ends were cut back, 7 bases at V and 1 base at J, with 16 bases in the middle. The germline CDR1 and CDR2 sequences are SQVTM and ANQGSEA. The CDR3 sequence: CSATGSSHNYGYTF. DNA of the CDR3: TGCAGCGCGACCGGCAGTTCCCATAACTATGGCTACACCTTC.

In this sample, this clonotype turned up many times. V is TRBV14 and J is TRBJ2-1; TRBD1 might be the D (5 bases). CDR1 SGHDN and CDR2 FVKESK come from the germline V gene. The V end was cut by 4 bases, the J end by 8 bases, with 12 bases between. The CDR3 is 13 amino acids. CDR3: CASSLPGRDEQFF. The CDR3 nucleotides are TGTGCCAGCAGCCTCCCTGGCAGGGATGAGCAGTTCTTC.

This clonotype was detected many times. The chain combines TRBV6-2 or TRBV6-3 with TRBJ1-2, with 7 bases matching TRBD1. J was trimmed by 5 bases and V by 2 bases; bases with no gene match: 2. Germline values: CDR1 MNHEY, CDR2 SVGEGT. CDR3 length: 13 residues. Here the CDR3 DNA reads TGTGCCAGCAGTTACCAGGGGGAGTATGGCTACACCTTC. It codes for CASSYQGEYGYTF.

The sample holds many counts of this clonotype. The rearrangement uses TRBV6-6 and TRBJ2-7, with D perhaps TRBD1 (6 bases). The CDR3 is 12 residues long. The V gene lost 2 bases and the J gene lost 6 bases, with 8 bases spanning the gap. The germline V gene encodes CDR1 MNHNY and CDR2 SVGAGI (reference sequence). The CDR3 DNA reads as TGTGCCAGCAGTTACGGGGGCCTCGAGCAGTACTTC. As protein: CASSYGGLEQYF.

On this clonotype itself: A read error may account for a junction end that differs from germline. The V gene is TRBV5-1, the J gene TRBJ1-6; D call uncertain. Germline V CDR1 and CDR2: SGHRS, YFSETQ. This CDR3 spans 15 amino acids. The CDR3: CATSSGPQPESPLHF. DNA for the CDR3: TGCGCCACCAGCTCCGGGCCCCAGCCAGAATCACCCCTCCACTTT. Variable domain in full (rest from reference TRBV5-1 and TRBJ1-6): KAGVTQTPRYLIKTRGQQVTLSCSPISGHRSVSWYQQTPGQGLQFLFEYFSETQRNKGNFPGRFSGRQFSNSRSEMNVSTLELGDSALYLCATSSGPQPESPLHFGNGTRLTVT.

This chain joins TRBV6-1 and TRBJ2-3, with 11 bases fitting TRBD2. Germline CDR1 and CDR2: MNHNS and SASEGT. This CDR3 region has 14 residues. The ends lost 2 bases at V and 11 bases at J; junction bases unmatched: 6. The CDR3 DNA is TGTGCCAGCAGTGAAACCGGACTAGCGGGCCAGCAGTATTTT. Its protein product is CASSETGLAGQQYF.

In its sample, this clonotype was seen many times. CDR3 sequence (DNA): TGTGCCAGCAGCGATCGGACAGGTGGGGTTGCCTACGAGCAGTACTTC. Translated: CASSDRTGGVAYEQYF. The chain carries TRBV11-1 and TRBJ2-7, with TRBD1 identical over 7 bases. After removal of 5 bases from V and 2 bases from J, the junction contained 12 bases not matched to a gene. Germline V gene sequence: CDR1 SGHAT, CDR2 FQDESV (reference sequence). The CDR3 loop spans 16 amino acids.

This clonotype was recorded a few times. The chain recombines TRBV7-8 with TRBJ2-3, with D perhaps given as TRBD1 or TRBD2 (6 bases each). From germline, CDR1 is SGHVS and CDR2 FQNEAQ. V lost 4 bases, J lost 0 bases, and 20 bases lay in between. CDR3 size: 18 residues. The CDR3 reads CASSYGIRGASSTDTQYF. The DNA for the CDR3 is TGTGCCAGCAGCTATGGGATTAGGGGGGCTTCTAGCACAGATACGCAGTATTTT.

The V and J genes are TRBV6-2 or TRBV6-3 and TRBJ2-1; the match to TRBD1 covers 8 bases. V lost 2 bases to trimming and J lost 12 bases; unmatched junction nucleotides: 15. CDR3 length: 16 residues. CDR1 is MNHEY and CDR2 is SVGEGT in the germline V gene. CDR3 region: CASSYPPGQVYYGQFF. The CDR3 DNA is TGTGCCAGCAGTTACCCTCCGGGACAGGTCTACTATGGGCAGTTCTTC.

A note on this clonotype: This sequence may be a read error, since a much larger clone differs from it by one base. The V call is TRBV4-1, the J call TRBJ2-7, with D hard to call. The germline gives CDR1 MGHRA, CDR2 YSYEKL. The CDR3 totals 14 residues. V lost 4 bases and J lost 3, with 13 bases in between. CDR3 region: CASSPGESDYEQYF. In DNA form, the CDR3 reads TGCGCCAGCAGCCCAGGAGAGTCAGACTACGAGCAGTACTTC.

V gene TRBV2 combines with J gene TRBJ2-1; D not certain. The CDR3 extends over 13 amino acids. Germline V gives CDR1 SNHLY, CDR2 FYNNEI. The V end lost 9 bases, the J end lost 7 bases, and 16 bases lay between the germline ends. The DNA of the CDR3 is TGTGCCAGTCGCCCGACTCAGGATAATGAGCAGTTCTTC. This sequence encodes CASRPTQDNEQFF.

This clonotype was counted ten times or more. This rearrangement joins TRBV7-9 to TRBJ1-5; tentatively, D is TRBD1 (5 bases). The CDR3 loop spans 13 amino acids. Germline CDR1 SEHNR, CDR2 FQNEAQ (reference sequence). Trimming took 2 bases from V and 9 from J, leaving 11 bases between them. For the CDR3, the DNA is TGTGCCAGCAGCTTAAACAGCCAGGGGCCCCAGCATTTT. Amino acids: CASSLNSQGPQHF.

The table lists this clonotype with a count of one. This chain uses TRBV30 with TRBJ2-2; possibly TRBD2 for D (5 bases). CDR1 and CDR2 (germline): GTSNPN, SVGIG (reference sequence). The ends were cut back, 5 bases at V and 1 base at J, with 14 bases in the middle. There are 15 residues in the CDR3. The CDR3 region is CAWGGGRRNTGELFF. The CDR3 DNA reads as TGTGCCTGGGGCGGAGGACGGCGGAACACCGGGGAGCTGTTTTTT.

The sample holds one count of this clonotype. V usage is TRBV6-1 and J usage is TRBJ1-1; TRBD1 matches at 10 bases. CDR1 is MNHNS, CDR2 SASEGT, per germline. The CDR3 has 14 residues. Trimming cost V 10 bases and J 6 bases; bases outside gene matches: 11. The chain's CDR3 is CAIWLTGGSPEAFF. Written as DNA, the CDR3 is TGTGCCATCTGGCTGACAGGGGGCAGCCCTGAAGCTTTCTTT.

Note on this clonotype: One end of the junction fails to match germline, which may point to a read error. The CDR3 DNA follows: TGCGCCAGCAGCTCCACATCCGCGGGACAGGGGGCCTACGAACAGTACTTC. Translating it yields CASSSTSAGQGAYEQYF. The genes are TRBV5-1 and TRBJ2-7, with TRBD1 matching over 12 bases. The germline gives CDR1 SGHRS, CDR2 YFSETQ. The CDR3 sequence is 17 residues long.

This clonotype was detected only a few times. The CDR3 does not end in the conserved phenylalanine or tryptophan, so this is likely a read error. The genes are TRBV4-1 and TRBJ2-7, with TRBD2 identical over 7 bases. Trimming at V came to 0 bases and at J to 9 bases, leaving 14 bases not matched to a gene. CDR1 is MGHRA, CDR2 YSYEKL, per germline. The CDR3 totals 16 residues. CDR3 bases: TGCGCCAGCAGCCAAGAGGCACAAGCGGGAAGGTTGGGGCAGTACTCC. Amino acid sequence: CASSQEAQAGRLGQYS.